This paragraph reports one TCR beta chain. The antigen remains unidentified. Time point specified: patch test 1, 2 weeks after DPC sensitization. Treatment in this sample: therapeutic diphenylcyclopropenone sensitization with weekly scalp DPC. Unfractionated whole blood was the source of the extracted total RNA. Staff drew blood before applying each patch test. Individual cDNA molecules (in the library) carried attached unique molecular identifiers. TCRdb analysed the RACE reads with MiXCR anew, one entry per CDR3 protein. This sample has about 41,000 distinct CDR3 sequences; 3% to 4.5% occur once, and the top ten carry about a quarter. The V end was cut by 2 bases, the J end by 6 bases, with 4 bases between. Germline V gene data show CDR1 as MNHEY and CDR2 as SVGEGT. The CDR3 spans 11 residues. The data derive from a study of human T cells and chemical hapten exposure. Across the whole study: Alopecia universalis, totalis or areata was present in patients who were mostly female.

Study findings and constraints: No change in TCRs above 1 in 1000 frequency was produced by DPC sensitization.

The chain joins TRBV6-2 or TRBV6-3 to TRBJ1-1; no reliable D call. Sequencing used whole blood, obtained in connection with sensitization to the hapten diphenylcyclopropenone (DPC). The receptor's source is a man aged 50 or older with alopecia areata. Some clones in this sample may be carry-over from other donors' samples. CDR3 coding DNA: TGTGCCAGCAGTTACATGGCTGAAGCTTTCTTT. This gives the protein CASSYMAEAFF.